The 11 T cell receptor beta chains below were found in one sample sequenced in a study of T-cell reconstitution after alpha-beta-depleted transplantation in children. Unique molecular identifiers featured in how the TCRbeta library was prepared. TCRdb recomputed calls from the PCR reads with MiXCR, one row per CDR3 protein. The profile shows hundreds of thousands of distinct CDR3 sequences, 15% to 20% of them singletons. Here the sequenced sample was PBMCs from the stem cell graft donor, taken from the stem cell graft. Receptors were obtained from a human donor who donated a stem cell graft to a child with acute myeloid leukemia.

This clonotype was observed many times. The genes are TRBV20-1 and TRBJ2-3; tentatively, D is TRBD2 (6 bases). CDR1 and CDR2 (germline): DFQATT, SNEGSKA (reference sequence). Trimming took 6 bases from V and 1 from J, leaving 8 bases between them. The CDR3 runs 12 residues. This chain's CDR3 is CSARRGTDTQYF. CDR3 nucleotide sequence: TGCAGTGCCAGGAGGGGCACAGATACGCAGTATTTT.

This clonotype was recorded a few times. The chain has TRBV12-3 or TRBV12-4 and TRBJ2-7; D remains unclear. The length of the CDR3 is 13 residues. V shed 6 bases and J shed 1 base, with 10 bases lying between them. The CDR3 coding sequence is TGTGCCAGCAGGACGACTGGATCCTACGAGCAGTACTTC. Translation gives CASRTTGSYEQYF.

This clonotype has a count of ten or more. The J gene is TRBJ2-7, the V gene TRBV7-9; no clear D. The germline gives CDR1 SEHNR, CDR2 FQNEAQ (reference sequence). This CDR3 region has 12 residues. V was shortened by 8 bases and J by 0 bases, with 8 bases between the two germline ends. The DNA for the CDR3 is TGTGCCAGCTCGGATTCCTCCTACGAGCAGTACTTC. Translating gives CASSDSSYEQYF. Complete variable domain (other parts from reference TRBV7-9 and TRBJ2-7): DTGVSQNPRHKITKRGQNVTFRCDPISEHNRLYWYRQTLGQGPEFLTYFQNEAQLEKSRLLSDRFSAERPKGSFSTLEIQRTEQGDSAMYLCASSDSSYEQYFGPGTRLTVT.

With regard to this clonotype: Compared with germline, one end of the junction differs, possibly owing to a read error. The chain has TRBV20-1 and TRBJ1-5; D perhaps matches TRBD1 (5 bases). The CDR3 loop spans 18 amino acids. CDR1 is DFQATT and CDR2 is SNEGSKA in the germline V gene (reference sequence). DNA of the CDR3: TGCTGTGCTAATACCGGGACCTCGACCTCCCTACTGAATCAGCCCCAGCATTTT. It codes for CCANTGTSTSLLNQPQHF.

Points on this clonotype: Given a much more abundant clone one base away, this may be a read error. The V call is TRBV6-1, the J call TRBJ2-1; the match to TRBD2 covers 7 bases. V was pared by 5 bases and J by 0 bases, with 4 bases of the junction left unmatched. Germline lookup yields CDR1 MNHNS and CDR2 SASEGT. The CDR3 is 15 residues long. CDR3 sequence: CASSRLALSYNEQFF. CDR3 nucleotide sequence: TGTGCCAGCAGTCGACTAGCCCTCTCCTACAATGAGCAGTTCTTC.

This clonotype was seen many times. The genes are TRBV20-1 and TRBJ2-1; 14 bases fit TRBD2. CDR1 is DFQATT and CDR2 is SNEGSKA in the germline V gene (reference sequence). This CDR3 is built from 15 residues. The V segment lost 5 bases and the J segment 7 bases; nucleotides outside the gene matches: 7. CDR3 sequence reads: CSARRGTSGGNEQFF. Here the CDR3 DNA reads TGCAGTGCTCGTCGCGGGACTAGCGGGGGAAATGAGCAGTTCTTC.

The V call is TRBV7-9, the J call TRBJ2-7; 9 nucleotides match TRBD2. The CDR3 has 15 amino acids. From germline, CDR1 is SEHNR and CDR2 FQNEAQ (reference sequence). The V segment lost 3 bases and the J segment 3 bases; nucleotides outside the gene matches: 6. CDR3 nucleotides: TGTGCCAGCAGCTTTACTCCTAGCGGGGACTACGAGCAGTACTTC. Its translation is CASSFTPSGDYEQYF.

The rearrangement uses TRBV30 and TRBJ1-2; TRBD1 agrees at 8 bases. The CDR3 covers 15 residues. Losses at the gene ends were 3 bases for V and 3 bases for J; bases not matched to a gene: 9. Per the germline V gene, CDR1 is GTSNPN and CDR2 is SVGIG (reference sequence). CDR3: CAWSPDGQGYYGYTF. The CDR3, as DNA: TGTGCCTGGAGCCCCGACGGACAGGGATACTATGGCTACACCTTC.

The chain uses TRBV6-2 or TRBV6-3 and TRBJ1-4; 9 nucleotides agree with TRBD1. Germline V gene sequence: CDR1 MNHEY, CDR2 SVGEGT. Trimming took 6 bases from V and 5 from J; bases not matched to a gene: 13. The CDR3 loop spans 17 amino acids. CDR3 region: CASRPTGGDARNEKLFF. DNA of the CDR3: TGTGCCAGCAGGCCGACAGGGGGAGACGCTCGCAATGAAAAACTGTTTTTT.

This clonotype was seen only a few times. This chain uses TRBV3-1 with TRBJ2-7; D may correspond to TRBD1 or TRBD2 (5 bases each). CDR1 LGHDT and CDR2 YNNKEL come from the germline V gene (reference sequence). CDR3 length equals 14 residues. Trimming took off 5 bases at V and 4 bases at J, with 15 bases between the two ends. The CDR3 DNA reads TGTGCCAGCAGCGAGGGACCCTTTCCTTACGAGCAGTACTTC. Translated, it gives CASSEGPFPYEQYF.

Many counts were recorded for this clonotype. The V and J genes are TRBV10-1 and TRBJ2-1; 9 bases agree with TRBD2. The germline gives CDR1 WNHNN, CDR2 SYGVQD (reference sequence). The CDR3 extends over 15 amino acids. Trimming cost V 8 bases and J 8 bases; bases outside gene matches: 13. The CDR3 DNA sequence: TGCGCCAGCTCGCTAGCGGGGACTAGGTGGGATGAGCAGTTCTTC. This sequence encodes CASSLAGTRWDEQFF.